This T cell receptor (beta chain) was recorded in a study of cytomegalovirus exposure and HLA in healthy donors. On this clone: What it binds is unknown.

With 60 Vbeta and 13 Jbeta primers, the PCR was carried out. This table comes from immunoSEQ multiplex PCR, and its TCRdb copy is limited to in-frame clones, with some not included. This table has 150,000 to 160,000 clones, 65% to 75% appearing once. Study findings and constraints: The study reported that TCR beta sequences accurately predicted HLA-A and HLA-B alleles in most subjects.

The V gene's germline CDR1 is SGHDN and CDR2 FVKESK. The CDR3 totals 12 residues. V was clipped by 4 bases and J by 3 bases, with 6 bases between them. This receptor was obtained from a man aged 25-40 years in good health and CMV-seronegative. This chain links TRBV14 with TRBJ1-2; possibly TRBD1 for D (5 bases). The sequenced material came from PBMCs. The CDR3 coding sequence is TGTGCCAGCAGCCCGGGGGACTATGGCTACACCTTC. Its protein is CASSPGDYGYTF.